The rows below give T cell receptor beta chains drawn from one sample of a study of blood T cell repertoires in COVID-19. Clones were sequenced by immunoSEQ multiplex PCR, and TCRdb holds only the in-frame ones, with some missing. The repertoire consists of approximately 68,000 clones, with around nine tenths occurring once and the leading ten covering 6.5% to 8%. Sequenced sample: peripheral blood. These receptor sequences come from a middle-aged man with active COVID-19. CDR3s include the opening cysteine and the closing phenylalanine or tryptophan.

V gene	J gene	CDR3 protein
TRBV28	TRBJ2-3	CASSDPTGLTDTQYF
TRBV11-3	TRBJ2-5	CASSRRDRAQETQYF
TRBV28	TRBJ2-3	CASSYTSTDTQYF
TRBV10-3	TRBJ2-1	CAIGLADNEQFF
TRBV11-3	TRBJ1-1	CASSLGEYTEAFF
TRBV30	TRBJ2-5	CACRYNQETQYF
TRBV28	TRBJ1-6	CASRIDRANSPLHF
TRBV18	TRBJ1-1	CASSPPRTGGLTEAFF
TRBV9	TRBJ2-2	CASSVPTGGSNTGELFF
TRBV24-1	TRBJ2-1	CATSDYLAGGSNEQFF
TRBV5-1	TRBJ1-3	CASSTREPGNTIYF
TRBV28	TRBJ2-7	CASSPHTSDREYEQYF
TRBV27	TRBJ2-7	CASSRTGFSYEQYF
TRBV4-2	TRBJ1-2	CASSQPFNDGSGGYTF
TRBV5-1	TRBJ1-4	CASSFDNSPGTNEKLFF
TRBV2	TRBJ2-1	CASRAGTGSSYNEQFF
TRBV7-2	TRBJ1-1	CASSPGTGTNTEAFF
TRBV6-2/TRBV6-3	TRBJ1-2	CASSYSTTGDGYTF
TRBV5-1	TRBJ2-3	CASSKGLANTDTQYF
TRBV28	TRBJ2-3	CASSFVGLAGEDTQYF
TRBV6-5	TRBJ1-2	CASKRGQGLYGYTF
TRBV18	TRBJ1-2	CASSPQGTVANYGYTF
TRBV4-1	TRBJ2-7	CASSQDRAEQYF
TRBV29-1	TRBJ2-5	CSVVPGPETQYF
TRBV11-2	TRBJ2-5	CASSFGALQETQYF
TRBV6-4	TRBJ2-3	CASSTHFPTDTQYF
TRBV4-1	TRBJ1-2	CASMSTGGRHGYTF
TRBV12-3/TRBV12-4	TRBJ2-1	CASKVSVNNEQFF
TRBV7-2	TRBJ1-4	CASSPDRGEEKLFF